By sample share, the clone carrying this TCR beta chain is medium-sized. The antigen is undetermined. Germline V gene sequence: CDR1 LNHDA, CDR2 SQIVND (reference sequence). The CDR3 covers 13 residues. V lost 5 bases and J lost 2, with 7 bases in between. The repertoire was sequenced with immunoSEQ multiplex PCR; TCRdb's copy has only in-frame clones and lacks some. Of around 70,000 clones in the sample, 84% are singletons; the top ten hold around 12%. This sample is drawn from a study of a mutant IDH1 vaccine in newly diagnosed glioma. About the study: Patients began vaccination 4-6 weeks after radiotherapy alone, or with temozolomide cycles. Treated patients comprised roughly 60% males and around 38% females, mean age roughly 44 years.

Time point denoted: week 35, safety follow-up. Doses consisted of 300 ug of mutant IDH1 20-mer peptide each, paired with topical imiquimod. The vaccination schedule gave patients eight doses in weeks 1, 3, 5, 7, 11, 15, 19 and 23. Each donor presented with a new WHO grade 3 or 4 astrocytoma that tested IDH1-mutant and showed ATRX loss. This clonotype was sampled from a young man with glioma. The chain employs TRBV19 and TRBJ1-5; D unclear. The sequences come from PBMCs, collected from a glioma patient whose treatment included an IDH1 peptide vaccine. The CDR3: CASSVPGNQPQHF. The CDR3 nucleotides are TGTGCCAGTAGTGTACCAGGCAATCAGCCCCAGCATTTT.